The clone carrying this T cell receptor (beta chain) occurred once. Its antigen remains unidentified. Per the germline V gene, CDR1 is SQVTM and CDR2 is ANQGSEA. This CDR3 is 11 amino acids long. Control samples came 1 year after myeloablative marrow transplants with methotrexate plus calcineurin inhibitor. The source of the sample is a study of T cells after posttransplantation cyclophosphamide. The study's findings and limits: Blood and skin or GI T cell repertoires showed limited TRB overlap. Donor-recipient repertoire similarity was low at 1-2 months, rising over year one.

Sequencing was performed with immunoSEQ multiplex PCR; in TCRdb, only in-frame clones are kept and a portion is missing. The data contain approximately 15,000 clones, 80% to 90% of them singletons. The TCR was taken from a male patient aged 30 to 40 who received an allogeneic stem cell transplant from an unrelated donor, was CMV-positive, and had acute and chronic GVHD. Some T cells may originate from the graft donor. The chain carries TRBV29-1 and TRBJ2-5; D might be TRBD2 (7 bases). The sample here was PBMCs, taken 441 days after allogeneic stem cell transplant with calcineurin inhibitor and methotrexate. In DNA form, the CDR3 reads TGCAGTACTAGGGGGGGGGAGACCCAGTACTTC. Translated, it gives CSTRGGETQYF.